The present T cell receptor beta chain was sequenced within a study of shared clonotypes between healthy human individuals. Study-level results: In the sorted subsets, rarefaction showed sequencing was incomplete despite large depth.

This clone was counted only a few times. No antigen is known for it. The V gene's germline CDR1 is GTSNPN and CDR2 SVGIG (reference sequence). This CDR3 contains 12 residues. Clones were read by immunoSEQ multiplex PCR, and TCRdb kept only the in-frame ones, dropping some. The sample has some 2 million clones, around 96% seen once; the top ten hold 0.9% to 1.4%. The naive CD8 subset, CD45RO-negative cells positively selected for CCR7, excluded terminally differentiated effector memory CD45RA+ cells. The source is a young man in good health. Sequencing input: naive CD8+ T cells sorted from blood. The J gene is TRBJ2-2, the V gene TRBV30; perhaps TRBD1 as D (6 bases). CDR3 in amino acids: CARGWGTGELFF. CDR3 DNA: TGTGCTAGGGGGTGGGGCACCGGGGAGCTGTTTTTT.